A selection of T cell receptor beta chains follows, all from one sample in a study of shared clonotypes between healthy human individuals. Data came from immunoSEQ multiplex PCR; TCRdb stores just in-frame clones and leaves some out. The sample records fewer than 850,000 clones, 72% being singletons. Sequenced: memory CD4+ T cells sorted from blood. These receptors were obtained from a woman in her 30s in good health. CDR3s include the opening cysteine and the closing phenylalanine or tryptophan. The D gene is left open where the match is weak. The size of a clone is reported for some rows only, either as once, few or many, or as a class for expanded clones.

j_call	clone_size	v_call	d_call	cdr3_aa	cdr3_nt
TRBJ1-4	-	TRBV2	-	CASRGPALNEKLFF	TGTGCCTCCAGGGGACCGGCCCTTAATGAAAAACTGTTTTTT
TRBJ1-1	-	TRBV14	-	CASSPGLGLEAFF	TGTGCCAGCAGCCCTGGTCTAGGCCTCGAAGCTTTCTTT
TRBJ1-5	-	TRBV5-1	-	CASSPGDNSNQPQHF	TGCGCCAGCAGCCCGGGGGACAATAGCAATCAGCCCCAGCATTTT
TRBJ2-3	-	TRBV28	TRBD1	CASSTTGTGSGDTQYF	TGTGCCAGCAGTACAACCGGGACAGGGTCCGGAGATACGCAGTATTTT
TRBJ2-5	-	TRBV25-1	-	CASSGTRRETQYF	TGTGCCAGCAGTGGTACTAGGAGGGAGACCCAGTACTTC
TRBJ2-7	-	TRBV7-7	-	CASSLVLAGEQYF	TGTGCCAGCAGCTTAGTCCTAGCTGGCGAGCAGTACTTC
TRBJ2-3	-	TRBV28	-	CASSLYGGLSTDTQYF	TGTGCCAGCAGTTTATATGGGGGACTGAGCACAGATACGCAGTATTTT
TRBJ1-2	-	TRBV5-6	TRBD1	CASSRAVVETGGRVYGYTF	TGTGCCAGCAGCCGGGCGGTCGTGGAGACAGGGGGCAGAGTCTATGGCTACACCTTC
TRBJ2-5	-	TRBV29-1	TRBD2	CSVWTSGRAAETQYF	TGCAGCGTATGGACTAGCGGGAGGGCCGCGGAGACCCAGTACTTC
TRBJ2-1	-	TRBV18	-	CASSPLQVEGNEQFF	TGTGCCAGCTCACCATTGCAAGTGGAGGGCAATGAGCAGTTCTTC
TRBJ2-7	-	TRBV5-1	-	CASSLADLYEQYF	TGCGCCAGCAGCTTGGCGGACCTCTACGAGCAGTACTTC
TRBJ2-7	-	TRBV5-1	TRBD2	CASSLASGSYEQYF	TGCGCCAGCAGCTTGGCTAGCGGGAGTTACGAGCAGTACTTC
TRBJ2-3	-	TRBV29-1	-	CSVEVGGAPDTQYF	TGCAGCGTTGAAGTGGGGGGGGCCCCAGATACGCAGTATTTT
TRBJ2-6	few	TRBV25-1	-	CASSSGTGKDSGANVLTF	TGTGCCAGCAGTTCCGGGACGGGAAAAGATTCTGGGGCCAACGTCCTGACTTTC
TRBJ1-5	-	TRBV2	-	CASSEDRHNGPQHF	TGTGCCAGCAGTGAAGACAGGCACAATGGTCCCCAGCATTTT
TRBJ1-5	once	TRBV2	TRBD1	CASTGRAGGDQPQHF	TGTGCCAGCACTGGTCGGGCAGGGGGCGATCAGCCCCAGCATTTT
TRBJ1-5	once	TRBV19	TRBD1	CASSISRDRVKQPQHF	TGTGCCAGTAGTATATCCCGGGACAGGGTTAAGCAGCCCCAGCATTTT
TRBJ1-1	-	TRBV28	-	CAADGGVPPEAFF	TGTGCCGCAGACGGGGGAGTCCCCCCTGAAGCTTTCTTT
TRBJ2-1	-	TRBV27	-	CASIGGRQQFF	TGTGCCAGCATTGGAGGGAGACAGCAGTTCTTC
TRBJ2-3	-	TRBV9	TRBD2	CASRPGTSGKQYF	TGTGCCAGCAGGCCCGGGACTAGCGGGAAGCAGTATTTT